Listed below are T cell receptor beta chains from one sample, sequenced in a study of early T cells in non-severe SARS-CoV-2 infection. One entry per CDR3 protein results from TCRdb running MiXCR on the 5' RACE reads. This sample yields 45,000 or so distinct CDR3 sequences, of which roughly 10% are seen a single time; about a tenth belongs to the top ten. Sequencing was done on a sample of whole blood. The receptor source for this set is an adult who was a healthcare worker with PCR-confirmed SARS-CoV-2 infection or an uninfected control (not recorded which). CDR3s include the opening cysteine and the closing phenylalanine or tryptophan. A D gene is named only where the DNA matches it firmly. Size is stated for part of the rows, as once, few or many counts, or as a class when the clone is expanded.

size	J	D	V	DNA	CDR3
many	TRBJ1-1	.	TRBV29-1	TGCAGCGTTGGTGCAGGGTCCCTCAACACTGAAGCTTTCTTT	CSVGAGSLNTEAFF
many	TRBJ1-5	.	TRBV7-2	TGTGCCAGCAGCTTAGCGCTTTCTCAGCCCCAGCATTTT	CASSLALSQPQHF
few	TRBJ2-7	.	TRBV2	TGTGCCAGCAGTCGGGACCCCGCAGACGAGCAGTACTTC	CASSRDPADEQYF
few	TRBJ2-5	TRBD2	TRBV19	TGTGCCAGTAGTATGAGGGCTAGCGGCCAAGAGACCCAGTACTTC	CASSMRASGQETQYF
.	TRBJ1-5	.	TRBV4-3	TGCGCCAGCAGCCAAGGATCCTTGGGTGGCAATCAGCCCCAGCATTTT	CASSQGSLGGNQPQHF
.	TRBJ1-2	.	TRBV30	TGTGCCTGGAATTGGGACGTAACGCGGGGCTACACCTTC	CAWNWDVTRGYTF
few	TRBJ1-1	.	TRBV29-1	TGCAGCGCAACAAGGGCCGTGGGCACTGAAGCTTTCTTT	CSATRAVGTEAFF
.	TRBJ2-3	TRBD2	TRBV12-3/TRBV12-4	TGTGCCAGCAGTTTAAAGCGGAGGCCTAGCGGGGGGAAAGATACGCAGTATTTT	CASSLKRRPSGGKDTQYF
many	TRBJ2-4	.	TRBV7-2	TGTGCCAGCAGCCCGTCGACAGGTCTAGCCAAAAACATTCAGTACTTC	CASSPSTGLAKNIQYF
.	TRBJ2-6	TRBD1	TRBV7-2	TGTGCCAGCAGCCAAACAGGGGGCGCGTCTGGGGCCAACGTCCTGACTTTC	CASSQTGGASGANVLTF
many	TRBJ2-2	TRBD1	TRBV12-5	TGTGCTAGTGGGATCCGGACAGGGGTCAACACCGGGGAGCTGTTTTTT	CASGIRTGVNTGELFF
many	TRBJ2-5	TRBD1	TRBV3-1	TGTGCCAGCAGCCCTTTGACAGGGTCGGTAGAGACCCAGTACTTC	CASSPLTGSVETQYF
many	TRBJ2-7	TRBD1	TRBV18	TGTGCCAGCCACGGGGGACAGGGGATTTACGAGCAGTACTTC	CASHGGQGIYEQYF
many	TRBJ1-5	.	TRBV6-2/TRBV6-3	TGTGCCAGCAGTTCGGCCTCTGCGAATCAGCCCCAGCATTTT	CASSSASANQPQHF
few	TRBJ1-5	.	TRBV19	TGTGCCAGTAGTAGCCCAGGCGCGGCAGGGAGGAATCAGCCCCAGCATTTT	CASSSPGAAGRNQPQHF
many	TRBJ2-3	.	TRBV19	TGTGCCAGTAGTAAGCAGGGGAAAAGGACAGATACGCAGTATTTT	CASSKQGKRTDTQYF
.	TRBJ2-7	.	TRBV11-2	TGTGCCAGCAGCTTAGCCCTGACAGGATCCTACGAGCAGTACTTC	CASSLALTGSYEQYF